These T cell receptor beta chains were read from a single sample in a study of blood T cell repertoires in COVID-19. Clones were read by immunoSEQ multiplex PCR, and TCRdb kept only the in-frame ones, dropping some. The data hold about 75,000 clones, with 90% observed a single time. The sequenced sample was peripheral blood. The receptors were gathered from a human donor in a cohort sampled during active COVID-19. Each CDR3 is given without its conserved first and last residue. A D gene is named only where the DNA matches it firmly.

v_call	j_call	d_call	cdr3_aa
TRBV19	TRBJ2-5	.	ASSSRDTQETQY
TRBV27	TRBJ2-5	.	ASSRLTPELEKETQY
TRBV15	TRBJ2-1	.	ATSRVPSNEQF
TRBV19	TRBJ2-5	.	ASSIVVRYQETQY
TRBV6-1	TRBJ2-5	TRBD2	ASSERPSGGLETQY
TRBV18	TRBJ2-5	TRBD2	ASSPAAGDYETQY
TRBV27	TRBJ1-2	.	ASRSTGNYGYT
TRBV7-9	TRBJ1-4	TRBD1	ASSLRQGRKLF
TRBV7-2	TRBJ2-3	.	ASSLQISTDTQY
TRBV7-9	TRBJ1-2	.	ASSPTTLGGRYGYT
TRBV5-1	TRBJ1-3	.	ASSLSQVPGNTIY
TRBV6-5	TRBJ1-6	TRBD1	ASSYPQGQGVSPLH
TRBV9	TRBJ2-1	TRBD2	ASSVESGGAFSYNEQF
TRBV6-2/TRBV6-3	TRBJ2-5	TRBD2	ASSYWASGTQETQY
TRBV27	TRBJ2-3	.	ASRSPLVSDTQY
TRBV5-1	TRBJ1-4	.	ASSLGSHREEKLF
TRBV6-5	TRBJ1-2	TRBD1	ASATGVNGYT
TRBV25-1	TRBJ1-1	TRBD1	ASSEQGAFEAF
TRBV11-2	TRBJ2-3	.	ASSLVRITDTQY
TRBV5-1	TRBJ2-7	.	ASSLQTSSYEQY
TRBV4-1	TRBJ2-7	TRBD1	ASSARQGPYEQY
TRBV6-2/TRBV6-3	TRBJ2-1	TRBD2	ASSPGTRVNEQF
TRBV7-9	TRBJ1-1	TRBD1	ASSLGDRENTEAF
TRBV9	TRBJ2-2	TRBD2	ASSANTLAGGLTGELF
TRBV10-3	TRBJ2-7	TRBD2	AIRGLRGLTYEQY
TRBV28	TRBJ1-5	TRBD1	ASGIRGPNQPQH
TRBV6-1	TRBJ2-5	TRBD1	ASSDPLVGQGVMETQY
TRBV28	TRBJ2-7	TRBD1	ASSSTPGQGLEQY
TRBV9	TRBJ2-1	TRBD2	ASSPSPAGAGNEQF
TRBV9	TRBJ1-3	TRBD1	ASSPRQGASGNTIY
TRBV21-1	TRBJ2-5	.	ASKAPQETQY
TRBV28	TRBJ1-2	TRBD1	ASSFPPRTGGFGYT